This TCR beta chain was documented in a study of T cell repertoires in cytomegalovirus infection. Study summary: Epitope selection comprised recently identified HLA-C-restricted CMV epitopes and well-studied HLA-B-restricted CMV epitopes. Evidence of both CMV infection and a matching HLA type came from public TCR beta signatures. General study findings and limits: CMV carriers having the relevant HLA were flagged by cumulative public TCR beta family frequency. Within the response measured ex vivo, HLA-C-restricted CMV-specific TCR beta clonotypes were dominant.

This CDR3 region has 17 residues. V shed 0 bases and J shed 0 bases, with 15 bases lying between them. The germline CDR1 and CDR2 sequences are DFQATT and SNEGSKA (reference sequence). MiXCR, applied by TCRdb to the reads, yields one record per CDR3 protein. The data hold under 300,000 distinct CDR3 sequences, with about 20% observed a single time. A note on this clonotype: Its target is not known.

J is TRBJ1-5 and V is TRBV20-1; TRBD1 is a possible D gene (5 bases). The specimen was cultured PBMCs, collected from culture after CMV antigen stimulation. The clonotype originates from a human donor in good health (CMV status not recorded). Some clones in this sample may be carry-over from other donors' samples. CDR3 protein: CSARDLGQDYSNQPQHF. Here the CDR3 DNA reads TGCAGTGCTAGAGATCTGGGGCAGGACTATAGCAATCAGCCCCAGCATTTT.